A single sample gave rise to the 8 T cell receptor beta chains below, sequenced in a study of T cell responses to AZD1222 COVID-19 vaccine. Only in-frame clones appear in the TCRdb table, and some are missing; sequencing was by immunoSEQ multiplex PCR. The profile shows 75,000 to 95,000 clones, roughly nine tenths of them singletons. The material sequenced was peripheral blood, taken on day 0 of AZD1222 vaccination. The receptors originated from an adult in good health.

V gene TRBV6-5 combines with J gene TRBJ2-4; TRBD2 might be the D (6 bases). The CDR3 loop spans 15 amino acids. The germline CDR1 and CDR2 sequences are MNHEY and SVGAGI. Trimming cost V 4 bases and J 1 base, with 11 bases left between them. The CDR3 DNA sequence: TGTGCCAGCAGTTCCGTTGGGGGGGCCAAAAACATTCAGTACTTC. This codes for CASSSVGGAKNIQYF.

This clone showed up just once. This CDR3 reads CASSVGGINTDTQYF. CDR3 DNA sequence: TGTGCCAGCAGCGTAGGGGGGATAAACACAGATACGCAGTATTTT. This sequence joins TRBV9 and TRBJ2-3; D tentatively reads TRBD1 or TRBD2 (5 bases each). With 0 bases removed from V and 2 bases from J, the gap between germline ends came to 10 bases. Germline CDR1 is SGDLS and CDR2 is YYNGEE. The CDR3 loop spans 15 amino acids. Full variable domain (missing parts from reference TRBV9 and TRBJ2-3): DSGVTQTPKHLITATGQRVTLRCSPRSGDLSVYWYQQSLDQGLQFLIQYYNGEERAKGNILERFSAQQFPDLHSELNLSSLELGDSALYFCASSVGGINTDTQYFGPGTRLTVL.

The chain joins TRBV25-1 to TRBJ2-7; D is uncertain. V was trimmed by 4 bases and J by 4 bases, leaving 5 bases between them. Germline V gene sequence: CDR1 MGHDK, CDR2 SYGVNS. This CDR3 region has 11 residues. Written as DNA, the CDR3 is TGTGCCAGCAGTGCCTATTACGAGCAGTACTTC. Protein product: CASSAYYEQYF.

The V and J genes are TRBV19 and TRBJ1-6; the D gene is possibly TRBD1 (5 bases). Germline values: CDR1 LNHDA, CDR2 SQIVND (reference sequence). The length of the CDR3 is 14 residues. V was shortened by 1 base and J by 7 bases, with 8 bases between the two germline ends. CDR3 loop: CASSIAGENSPLHF. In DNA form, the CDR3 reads TGTGCCAGTAGTATAGCGGGGGAAAATTCACCCCTCCACTTT.

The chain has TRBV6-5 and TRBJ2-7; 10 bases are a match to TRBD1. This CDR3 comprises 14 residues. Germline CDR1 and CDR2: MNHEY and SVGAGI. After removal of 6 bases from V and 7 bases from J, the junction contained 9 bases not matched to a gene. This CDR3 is CASSRDRGLREQYF. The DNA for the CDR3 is TGTGCCAGCAGCCGGGACAGGGGCTTGAGGGAGCAGTACTTC.

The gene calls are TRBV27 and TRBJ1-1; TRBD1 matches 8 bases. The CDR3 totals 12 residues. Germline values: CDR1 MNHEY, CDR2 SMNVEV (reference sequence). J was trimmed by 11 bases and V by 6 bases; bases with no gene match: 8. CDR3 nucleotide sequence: TGTGCCAGCAGCCTTGGACAGGGTGCCGCTTTCTTT. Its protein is CASSLGQGAAFF.

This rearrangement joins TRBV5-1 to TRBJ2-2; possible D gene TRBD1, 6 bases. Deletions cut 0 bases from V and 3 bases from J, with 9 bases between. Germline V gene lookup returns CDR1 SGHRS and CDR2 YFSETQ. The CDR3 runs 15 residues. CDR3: CASSLDRVDTGELFF. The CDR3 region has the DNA TGCGCCAGCAGCTTGGACAGGGTGGACACCGGGGAGCTGTTTTTT.

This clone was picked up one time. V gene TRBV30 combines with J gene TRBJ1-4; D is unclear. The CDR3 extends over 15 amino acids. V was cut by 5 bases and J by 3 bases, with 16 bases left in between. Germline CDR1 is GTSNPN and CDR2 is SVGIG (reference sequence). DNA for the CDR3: TGTGCCTGGGCCCCCCCAGGCCACTCTAATGAAAAACTGTTTTTT. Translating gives CAWAPPGHSNEKLFF.